One sample yielded the 8 T cell receptor beta chains listed below, sequenced in a study of cytomegalovirus exposure and HLA in healthy donors. Sequencing used immunoSEQ multiplex PCR; TCRdb keeps in-frame clones, though not all of them. The sample lists fewer than 150,000 clones, around 90% seen once, with 7% to 9% in the top ten. The material sequenced was PBMCs. Source of these receptors: a woman between 18 and 29 years old in good health and CMV-seropositive.

The rearrangement links TRBV9 to TRBJ2-3; D perhaps matches TRBD2 (5 bases). V was clipped by 5 bases and J by 0 bases, with 10 bases between them. CDR3 length: 14 amino acids. Germline V CDR1 and CDR2: SGDLS, YYNGEE. The CDR3 DNA reads TGTGCCAGCAGGGGAACTAGGAGCACAGATACGCAGTATTTT. It yields the protein CASRGTRSTDTQYF.

The V call is TRBV18, the J call TRBJ2-2; 11 nucleotides line up with TRBD2. CDR1 is KGHSH and CDR2 is LQKENI in the germline V gene. The length of the CDR3 is 16 residues. V lost 4 bases to trimming and J lost 1 base; unmatched junction nucleotides: 2. CDR3 loop: CASSQTSGRNTGELFF. CDR3 coding DNA: TGTGCCAGCTCACAAACTAGCGGGAGGAACACCGGGGAGCTGTTTTTT.

The gene calls are TRBV29-1 and TRBJ1-1, with no clear D. The ends were cut back, 3 bases at V and 11 bases at J, with 25 bases in the middle. Germline assignment: CDR1 SQVTM and CDR2 ANQGSEA. The CDR3 is made up of 15 amino acids. CDR3 region: CSVDSGYGIHVGAFF. CDR3 coding DNA: TGCAGCGTTGATAGCGGCTACGGGATCCATGTCGGGGCTTTCTTT.

This chain links TRBV7-9 with TRBJ1-4; tentative D call: TRBD1 (6 bases). Between the trimmed V and J ends, which lost 5 bases and 1 base, there was a span of 11 bases. This CDR3 is built from 15 residues. Germline CDR1 and CDR2: SEHNR and FQNEAQ (reference sequence). Here the CDR3 DNA reads TGTGCCAGCAGCACGGGGACATTAACTAATGAAAAACTGTTTTTT. Its protein product is CASSTGTLTNEKLFF.

The V call is TRBV25-1, the J call TRBJ1-1; D uncertain. The CDR3 loop spans 16 amino acids. Germline CDR1 reads MGHDK; CDR2 reads SYGVNS. V lost 1 base and J lost 1, with 13 bases in between. The CDR3 sequence is CASSESFGSRNTEAFF. CDR3 DNA sequence: TGTGCCAGCAGTGAATCGTTCGGTTCTCGGAACACTGAAGCTTTCTTT.

J is TRBJ1-4 and V is TRBV9; D uncertain. CDR3 size: 15 residues. CDR1 is SGDLS and CDR2 is YYNGEE in the germline V gene. V was shortened by 2 bases and J by 0 bases, with 8 bases between the two germline ends. The CDR3 sequence is CASSVYGATNEKLFF. Written as DNA, the CDR3 is TGTGCCAGCAGCGTGTACGGGGCAACTAATGAAAAACTGTTTTTT.

The rearrangement links TRBV27 to TRBJ2-7, with 8 nucleotides matching TRBD1. V trimming: 5 bases; J trimming: 9 bases; junction bases outside the gene matches: 15. Germline assignment: CDR1 MNHEY and CDR2 SMNVEV (reference sequence). The length of the CDR3 is 15 residues. This chain's CDR3 is CASSGRTTGVTGQYF. The CDR3 DNA follows: TGTGCCAGCAGTGGGAGAACGACAGGGGTTACGGGGCAGTACTTC.

V gene TRBV28 combines with J gene TRBJ2-1, with D uncertain. This CDR3 is 13 amino acids long. Germline V gene data show CDR1 as MDHEN and CDR2 as SYDVKM. V was shortened by 5 bases and J by 8 bases, with 13 bases between the two germline ends. The CDR3 is CASSTTETDEQFF. The CDR3 nucleotides read TGTGCCAGCAGTACAACAGAGACCGATGAGCAGTTCTTC.